These 29 T cell receptor beta chains were sequenced from one sample in a study of human T cells and chemical hapten exposure. Indicated time point: patch test 1, 2 weeks after DPC sensitization. The treatment is: therapeutic diphenylcyclopropenone sensitization with weekly scalp DPC. TCRdb fed the RACE reads into MiXCR, producing one record per CDR3 protein. The sample shows approximately 110,000 distinct CDR3 sequences, 9.5% to 11% of them seen only once. The sequencing here drew on whole blood, taken in connection with sensitization to the hapten diphenylcyclopropenone (DPC). The receptors come from a woman aged 40-49 years with alopecia areata. Some clones in this sample may be carry-over from other donors' samples.

The gene calls are TRBV12-3 or TRBV12-4 and TRBJ2-7; D perhaps matches TRBD2 (7 bases). This CDR3 spans 15 amino acids. V lost 1 base and J lost 2, with 12 bases in between. The CDR3, as DNA: TGTGCCAGCAGTTTAGGCGGGGGCCTAACCTACGAGCAGTACTTC. It codes for CASSLGGGLTYEQYF.

This clonotype was detected ten times or more. The chain couples TRBV10-3 to TRBJ2-5, with 8 bases that match TRBD1. The CDR3 extends over 15 amino acids. Germline CDR1 reads ENHRY; CDR2 reads SYGVKD. V dropped 10 bases and J dropped 5; count of bases not matched to a gene: 15. CDR3 sequence reads: CATYGTGQGMETQYF. In DNA form, the CDR3 reads TGTGCCACCTACGGCACCGGACAGGGCATGGAGACCCAGTACTTC.

The genes are TRBV5-1 and TRBJ2-1; 13 bases are a match to TRBD2. This CDR3 region has 16 residues. The germline V gene has CDR1 SGHRS and CDR2 YFSETQ. The ends lost 4 bases at V and 10 bases at J; junction bases unmatched: 11. The CDR3 loop is CASSGLGTSGNSEQFF. In DNA, the CDR3 is TGCGCCAGCAGCGGACTGGGGACTAGCGGGAACTCAGAGCAGTTCTTC. Full variable domain (remainder filled in from reference TRBV5-1 and TRBJ2-1): KAGVTQTPRYLIKTRGQQVTLSCSPISGHRSVSWYQQTPGQGLQFLFEYFSETQRNKGNFPGRFSGRQFSNSRSEMNVSTLELGDSALYLCASSGLGTSGNSEQFFGPGTRLTVL.

This clonotype occurred many times. In nucleotides, the CDR3 is TGTGCCGCCGCGCACAACAGTAATGAGCAGTTCTTC. Protein sequence: CAAAHNSNEQFF. The V call is TRBV6-1, the J call TRBJ2-1; D is uncertain. The CDR3 has 12 amino acids. V shed 11 bases and J shed 7 bases, with 15 bases lying between them. Germline values: CDR1 MNHNS, CDR2 SASEGT.

There are many counts of this clonotype. The rearrangement links TRBV29-1 to TRBJ2-1; D uncertain. CDR1 and CDR2 from the germline V gene are SQVTM and ANQGSEA. CDR3 length: 10 residues. Deletions cut 3 bases from V and 15 bases from J, with 12 bases between. CDR3 bases: TGCAGCGTTGAGTCGACCGTACGGTTCTTC. Encoded protein: CSVESTVRFF.

This rearrangement joins TRBV28 to TRBJ2-5; D gene unclear. The length of the CDR3 is 12 residues. V gave up 4 bases and J gave up 5 bases, with 8 bases separating them. Germline CDR1 MDHEN, CDR2 SYDVKM. CDR3 in amino acids: CASSSVLETQYF. CDR3 bases: TGTGCCAGCAGTTCAGTTTTGGAGACCCAGTACTTC.

This clonotype has at least ten counts. The genes are TRBV21-1 and TRBJ1-1. TRBV21-1 is shown as a pseudogene. This CDR3 has 15 residues. As DNA, the CDR3 is TGTGCCAGCAGCAACCCTACAGACCGGAGGGCTGAAGCTTTCTTT. Protein sequence: CASSNPTDRRAEAFF.

The table lists this clonotype with many counts. The chain is built from TRBV27 and TRBJ2-7; 7 bases map to TRBD2. V lost 5 bases and J lost 2; bases outside the gene matches: 0. The CDR3 contains 12 residues. The V gene's germline CDR1 is MNHEY and CDR2 SMNVEV (reference sequence). The CDR3 DNA reads TGTGCCAGCAGTGGGGGGGCCTACGAGCAGTACTTC. Translation: CASSGGAYEQYF.

V and J are TRBV3-1 and TRBJ2-7; 12 bases match TRBD2. This CDR3 contains 15 residues. Germline V gene sequence: CDR1 LGHDT, CDR2 YNNKEL (reference sequence). V lost 1 base, J lost 6 bases, and 4 bases stayed unmatched. As DNA, the CDR3 is TGTGCCAGCAGCCAAGGGGGACTAGCGGGTTCCGAGCAGTACTTC. Amino acid sequence: CASSQGGLAGSEQYF.

The CDR3 nucleotides read TGTGCCAGCAGCTTCTTAGGACAGGGTTTCAATGAGCAGTTCTTC. It specifies CASSFLGQGFNEQFF. The rearrangement links TRBV7-8 to TRBJ2-1, with TRBD1 identical over 8 bases. Germline V gene lookup returns CDR1 SGHVS and CDR2 FQNEAQ. J gave up 6 bases and V 3 bases, and 7 bases lay outside the gene matches. This CDR3 is built from 15 residues.

This clonotype appeared a few times. The chain's CDR3 is CASSAAGVIGAPHEQFF. The CDR3 region has the DNA TGTGCCAGTAGTGCCGCGGGAGTAATTGGTGCCCCCCATGAGCAGTTCTTC. The genes are TRBV19 and TRBJ2-1; 7 nucleotides agree with TRBD2. CDR1 is LNHDA, CDR2 SQIVND, per germline (reference sequence). The CDR3 is made up of 17 amino acids. V lost 5 bases and J lost 8; bases outside the gene matches: 18.

This clonotype has ten or more counts. The chain carries TRBV7-9 and TRBJ2-7; D unclear. The V gene lost 6 bases and the J gene lost 2 bases, with 17 bases spanning the gap. Per the germline V gene, CDR1 is SEHNR and CDR2 is FQNEAQ (reference sequence). The CDR3 has 15 residues. DNA for the CDR3: TGTGCCAGCAGTTCCCGGGTCGGCCGAACCTACGAGCAGTACTTC. It specifies CASSSRVGRTYEQYF. The full variable domain, its missing parts supplied by reference TRBV7-9 and TRBJ2-7, is DTGVSQNPRHKITKRGQNVTFRCDPISEHNRLYWYRQTLGQGPEFLTYFQNEAQLEKSRLLSDRFSAERPKGSFSTLEIQRTEQGDSAMYLCASSSRVGRTYEQYFGPGTRLTVT.

At least ten counts were recorded for this clonotype. The genes are TRBV7-2 and TRBJ2-3; TRBD2 agrees at 11 bases. The CDR3 contains 15 residues. The V and J ends lost 6 bases and 5 bases, in that order; junction bases with no gene match: 7. Germline CDR1 SGHTA, CDR2 FQGNSA. The CDR3 here is CASRGSGGAGDTQYF. CDR3 nucleotides: TGTGCCAGCAGAGGTAGCGGGGGGGCCGGAGATACGCAGTATTTT.

Many counts were recorded for this clonotype. The rearrangement joins TRBV6-1 to TRBJ2-7; D may match TRBD1 or TRBD2 (6 bases each). Trimming removed 4 bases from V and 3 bases from J, with 13 bases in between. Germline V gene sequence: CDR1 MNHNS, CDR2 SASEGT. The CDR3 is made up of 14 amino acids. The CDR3 region has the DNA TGTGCCAGCAGTGGGAGGGGGTTGGGCTACGAGCAGTACTTC. Its translation is CASSGRGLGYEQYF.

The CDR3 nucleotides read TGTGCCAGCAGTTTATCAATCCGCGACAGCTCCTACGAGCAGTACTTC. This encodes CASSLSIRDSSYEQYF. The chain combines TRBV27 with TRBJ2-7; TRBD1 is a possible D gene (5 bases). The CDR3 sequence is 16 residues long. V lost 0 bases and J 0 bases, leaving 12 bases between the germline ends. CDR1 and CDR2 from the germline V gene are MNHEY and SMNVEV (reference sequence).

In this sample, this clonotype turned up a few times. The chain employs TRBV7-2 and TRBJ2-5, with 8 bases aligning to TRBD2. The junction had 24 bases not matched to a gene; V was cut back by 4 bases and J by 2 bases. The CDR3 covers 21 residues. Germline-derived CDR1 and CDR2 are SGHTA and FQGNSA. This CDR3 is CASSSRARVVAGPPEQETQYF. CDR3 nucleotide sequence: TGTGCCAGCAGCTCCCGAGCTCGGGTGGTAGCGGGGCCGCCTGAACAAGAGACCCAGTACTTC.

CDR3 loop: CSVSRGGAVTDTQYF. In nucleotides, the CDR3 is TGCAGCGTTTCTCGGGGCGGAGCTGTCACAGATACGCAGTATTTT. This sequence joins TRBV29-1 and TRBJ2-3, with D possibly called TRBD1 or TRBD2 (5 bases each). The ends were cut back, 5 bases at V and 2 bases at J, with 17 bases in the middle. Germline assignment: CDR1 SQVTM and CDR2 ANQGSEA. The CDR3 is made up of 15 amino acids.

The genes are TRBV4-2 and TRBJ2-2; TRBD2 matches at 10 bases. The CDR3 extends over 17 amino acids. Germline CDR1 is LGHNA and CDR2 is YNFKEQ. After removal of 4 bases from V and 8 bases from J, the junction contained 13 bases not matched to a gene. The CDR3, as DNA: TGTGCCAGCAGCCGACTCCTAGCGGGGGCCCCTGGGGGGGAGCTGTTTTTT. Amino acid sequence: CASSRLLAGAPGGELFF.

The chain links TRBV30 to TRBJ1-2; D is ambiguous. The CDR3 spans 12 residues. CDR1 is GTSNPN and CDR2 is SVGIG in the germline V gene (reference sequence). Trimming pared 0 bases from V and 6 bases from J, leaving 8 bases between. CDR3 in amino acids: CAWSVSLNGYTF. In DNA, the CDR3 is TGTGCCTGGAGTGTTTCTTTAAATGGCTACACCTTC.

The J gene is TRBJ2-7, the V gene TRBV7-2, with 14 bases identical to TRBD2. The CDR3 runs 16 residues. J lost 7 bases, V lost 4 bases, and 9 bases had no gene match. Germline V gives CDR1 SGHTA, CDR2 FQGNSA. CDR3 nucleotide sequence: TGTGCCAGCAGCTCCCCGGTAGGGACTAGCGGGGGTGAGCAGTACTTC. This encodes CASSSPVGTSGGEQYF.

The rearrangement joins TRBV7-8 to TRBJ2-1; 7 bases map to TRBD2. This CDR3 has 15 amino acids. V lost 3 bases, J lost 2 bases, and 4 bases stayed unmatched. The germline gives CDR1 SGHVS, CDR2 FQNEAQ. CDR3 DNA: TGTGCCAGCAGCTTTATGGGAGGGACCTACAATGAGCAGTTCTTC. As protein: CASSFMGGTYNEQFF. Full variable domain (missing parts from reference TRBV7-8 and TRBJ2-1): GAGVSQSPRYKVAKRGQDVALRCDPISGHVSLFWYQQALGQGPEFLTYFQNEAQLDKSGLPSDRFFAERPEGSVSTLKIQRTQQEDSAVYLCASSFMGGTYNEQFFGPGTRLTVL.

In this sample, this clonotype turned up a few times. CDR3 DNA sequence: TGTGCCAGCAGCGGACAAAGCTCCTATAATTCACCCCTCCACTTT. Encoded protein: CASSGQSSYNSPLHF. V gene TRBV28 combines with J gene TRBJ1-6; weak D call: TRBD1 (5 bases). The CDR3 runs 15 residues. CDR1 MDHEN and CDR2 SYDVKM come from the germline V gene. V lost 6 bases and J lost 0, with 9 bases in between.

This clonotype turned up a few times. The genes are TRBV6-6 and TRBJ1-1; D is perhaps TRBD1 (5 bases). Trimming stripped 7 bases from V and 0 bases from J, with 9 bases between. Germline V gene data show CDR1 as MNHNY and CDR2 as SVGAGI (reference sequence). The CDR3 totals 13 residues. The CDR3: CASTKTVNTEAFF. Written as DNA, the CDR3 is TGTGCCAGCACCAAGACAGTGAACACTGAAGCTTTCTTT.

V usage is TRBV28 and J usage is TRBJ1-5; possibly TRBD1 for D (5 bases). The CDR3 is 16 residues long. V dropped 1 base and J dropped 7 bases, with 17 bases sitting between them. CDR1 is MDHEN and CDR2 is SYDVKM in the germline V gene. The CDR3 region is CASSLFQRGSGQPQHF. CDR3 DNA sequence: TGTGCCAGCAGTTTATTTCAACGGGGGTCCGGCCAGCCCCAGCATTTT. The whole variable domain, remainder taken from reference TRBV28 and TRBJ1-5, is DVKVTQSSRYLVKRTGEKVFLECVQDMDHENMFWYRQDPGLGLRLIYFSYDVKMKEKGDIPEGYSVSREKKERFSLILESASTNQTSMYLCASSLFQRGSGQPQHFGDGTRLSIL.

This clonotype was counted many times. The chain carries TRBV7-3 and TRBJ1-1; unclear D gene. Germline V gives CDR1 SGHTA, CDR2 FQGTGA. Trimming left V 3 bases short and J 4 bases short, with 9 bases between. The CDR3 totals 13 residues. CDR3 bases: TGTGCCAGCAGCTTCCGGTCCGGCACTGAAGCTTTCTTT. It translates to CASSFRSGTEAFF.

The table lists this clonotype with many counts. J is TRBJ1-1 and V is TRBV27, with D hard to call. Deletions cut 6 bases from V and 8 bases from J, with 13 bases between. The CDR3 covers 12 residues. The germline CDR1 and CDR2 sequences are MNHEY and SMNVEV (reference sequence). CDR3 amino acids: CASRNPGREAFF. CDR3 coding DNA: TGTGCCAGCAGGAATCCCGGCAGGGAAGCTTTCTTT.

This clonotype showed up many times. The chain carries TRBV5-6 and TRBJ2-7; 9 bases are a match to TRBD1. V lost 4 bases and J lost 9; bases outside the gene matches: 17. The CDR3 contains 16 residues. From germline, CDR1 is SGHDT and CDR2 YYEEEE. CDR3 region: CASSGGTGPNPKGQYF. The DNA of the CDR3 is TGTGCCAGCAGCGGAGGGACAGGGCCAAACCCTAAGGGGCAGTACTTC.

This clonotype was observed many times. The J gene is TRBJ2-7, the V gene TRBV28, with D tentatively TRBD1 or TRBD2 (5 bases each). The CDR3 is 16 residues long. CDR1 and CDR2 (germline): MDHEN, SYDVKM. Trimming shortened V by 4 bases and J by 1 base, and 17 bases separated the two germline ends. The chain's CDR3 is CASSSPEAGSSYEQYF. CDR3 DNA sequence: TGTGCCAGCAGTTCACCCGAAGCAGGGAGTTCCTACGAGCAGTACTTC.

This clonotype has ten or more counts. The CDR3 reads CASNNRGRGEKLFF. CDR3 in DNA: TGTGCCAGCAATAACAGGGGGCGCGGTGAAAAACTGTTTTTT. The V and J genes are TRBV3-1 and TRBJ1-4, with 9 nucleotides matching TRBD1. This CDR3 region has 14 residues. The ends lost 7 bases at V and 7 bases at J; junction bases unmatched: 7. CDR1 is LGHDT and CDR2 is YNNKEL in the germline V gene (reference sequence).